Each of the 25 T cell receptor beta chains below was sequenced from the same sample in a study of PD-1 blockade in classical Hodgkin lymphoma. Brentuximab vedotin exposure varied, and every patient relapsed after autologous stem cell transplantation. Using immunoSEQ multiplex PCR, the repertoire was profiled, and TCRdb retains in-frame clones only, with some absent. The repertoire holds about 41,000 clones, with around three quarters as singletons. The sequencing here drew on peripheral blood mononuclear cells (PBMCs), taken at baseline. These TCRs come from a human donor with classical Hodgkin lymphoma.

This clone has only a few counts. This rearrangement joins TRBV28 to TRBJ2-6, with D maybe TRBD1 (5 bases). Trimming took off 5 bases at V and 0 bases at J, with 17 bases between the two ends. This CDR3 comprises 18 residues. Germline lookup yields CDR1 MDHEN and CDR2 SYDVKM. The CDR3 protein is CASSDSRTPTSGANVLTF. The CDR3 nucleotides read TGTGCCAGCAGTGATAGCAGGACACCAACCTCTGGGGCCAACGTCCTGACTTTC.

This rearrangement joins TRBV18 to TRBJ2-5; D uncertain. The CDR3 spans 13 residues. Trimming stripped 6 bases from V and 1 base from J, with 9 bases between. Germline CDR1 KGHSH, CDR2 LQKENI. CDR3 DNA sequence: TGTGCCAGCTCCATGACGGTCCAAGAGACCCAGTACTTC. Translating gives CASSMTVQETQYF.

This clone occurred once. V is TRBV11-2 and J is TRBJ1-5, with D uncertain. CDR1 and CDR2 from the germline V gene are SGHAT and FQNNGV. Trimming stripped 0 bases from V and 1 base from J, with 16 bases between. This CDR3 region has 18 residues. CDR3 in amino acids: CASSLDPAETSSNQPQHF. CDR3 sequence (DNA): TGTGCCAGCAGCTTAGACCCGGCGGAGACGTCGAGCAATCAGCCCCAGCATTTT.

The chain uses TRBV6-1 and TRBJ2-1; D ambiguous. CDR1 and CDR2 (germline): MNHNS, SASEGT. The CDR3 spans 13 residues. The V end was cut by 7 bases, the J end by 7 bases, with 14 bases between. The CDR3 coding sequence is TGTGCCAGCACCCGAAGAGGAAGGAATGAGCAGTTCTTC. Amino acid sequence: CASTRRGRNEQFF.

The chain is built from TRBV7-9 and TRBJ1-4, with 8 bases lining up with TRBD1. This CDR3 spans 14 amino acids. Germline trimming cut 5 bases from V and 8 bases from J; bases unmatched to any gene: 7. CDR1 is SEHNR and CDR2 is FQNEAQ in the germline V gene (reference sequence). The chain's CDR3 is CASSPGTGWEKLFF. CDR3 sequence (DNA): TGTGCCAGCAGCCCAGGGACAGGCTGGGAAAAACTGTTTTTT.

The chain links TRBV6-5 to TRBJ1-1; no clear D. This CDR3 has 13 residues. Germline V lookup: CDR1 MNHEY, CDR2 SVGAGI. Trimming removed 3 bases at V and 1 base at J, with 6 bases between. In DNA, the CDR3 is TGTGCCAGCAGTTATGGGTCGAACACTGAAGCTTTCTTT. Translating it yields CASSYGSNTEAFF.

The chain recombines TRBV30 with TRBJ2-3; weak D call: TRBD1 (5 bases). The V end lost 0 bases, the J end lost 2 bases, and 9 bases lay between the germline ends. The CDR3 length is 14 residues. CDR1 and CDR2 from the germline V gene are GTSNPN and SVGIG (reference sequence). CDR3 amino acids: CAWSVVGVTDTQYF. DNA for the CDR3: TGTGCCTGGAGTGTAGTAGGGGTCACAGATACGCAGTATTTT.

By share, this clone counts as medium-sized. The chain uses TRBV7-9 and TRBJ2-3, with a tentative D call TRBD1 (5 bases). CDR3 length equals 16 residues. CDR1 and CDR2 (germline): SEHNR, FQNEAQ (reference sequence). V gave up 5 bases and J gave up 7 bases, with 22 bases separating them. The CDR3 loop is CASSPRKGRELYTQYF. In DNA, the CDR3 is TGTGCCAGCAGCCCTCGAAAGGGGCGCGAGTTATATACGCAGTATTTT.

The chain couples TRBV7-9 to TRBJ2-5; D uncertain. The germline gives CDR1 SEHNR, CDR2 FQNEAQ (reference sequence). The CDR3 is 14 residues long. Trimming cost V 1 base and J 5 bases, with 11 bases left between them. CDR3: CASSLGSGLETQYF. As DNA, the CDR3 is TGTGCCAGCAGCTTAGGGAGTGGTTTGGAGACCCAGTACTTC. The full variable domain, with the rest looked up from reference TRBV7-9 and TRBJ2-5, is DTGVSQNPRHKITKRGQNVTFRCDPISEHNRLYWYRQTLGQGPEFLTYFQNEAQLEKSRLLSDRFSAERPKGSFSTLEIQRTEQGDSAMYLCASSLGSGLETQYFGPGTRLLVL.

The chain employs TRBV19 and TRBJ2-7; D might be TRBD2 (6 bases). The V end was cut by 4 bases, the J end by 2 bases, with 15 bases between. Germline V CDR1 and CDR2: LNHDA, SQIVND (reference sequence). The CDR3 has 15 residues. The CDR3 DNA reads TGTGCCAGTAGTACCGGACGGGGGAGAACCTACGAGCAGTACTTC. It translates to CASSTGRGRTYEQYF.

Only one count was recorded for this clone. The CDR3 loop is CASGLPTPTPGGANVLTF. The DNA of the CDR3 is TGTGCCAGCGGCCTTCCGACTCCCACTCCCGGTGGGGCCAACGTCCTGACTTTC. The chain links TRBV11-2 to TRBJ2-6; D is unclear. CDR1 and CDR2 (germline): SGHAT, FQNNGV. V gave up 8 bases and J gave up 3 bases, with 23 bases separating them. The CDR3 has 18 residues. Full variable domain (rest looked up from reference TRBV11-2 and TRBJ2-6): EAGVAQSPRYKIIEKRQSVAFWCNPISGHATLYWYQQILGQGPKLLIQFQNNGVVDDSQLPKDRFSAERLKGVDSTLKIQPAKLEDSAVYLCASGLPTPTPGGANVLTFGAGSRLTVL.

The rearrangement joins TRBV7-9 to TRBJ2-3; TRBD2 agrees at 8 bases. The CDR3 runs 18 residues. Germline CDR1 is SEHNR and CDR2 is FQNEAQ (reference sequence). J gave up 0 bases and V 5 bases, and 13 bases lay outside the gene matches. This chain's CDR3 is CASSPSGGPSGSTDTQYF. Written as DNA, the CDR3 is TGTGCCAGCAGCCCATCTGGGGGGCCTAGCGGGAGCACAGATACGCAGTATTTT.

This clone was seen a single time. The chain combines TRBV7-2 with TRBJ2-7, with TRBD1 as a possible D gene (5 bases). Germline-derived CDR1 and CDR2 are SGHTA and FQGNSA. This CDR3 contains 15 residues. V was cut by 1 base and J by 2 bases, with 12 bases left in between. The CDR3 DNA reads as TGTGCCAGCAGCTTAGAGTTACAGGTTCCCTACGAGCAGTACTTC. Encoded protein: CASSLELQVPYEQYF.

J is TRBJ2-3 and V is TRBV6-5, with D perhaps matching TRBD2 (7 bases). CDR1 and CDR2 (germline): MNHEY, SVGAGI. V lost 2 bases to trimming and J lost 1 base, with 13 bases between them. The CDR3 covers 16 residues. In nucleotides, the CDR3 is TGTGCCAGCAGTTACCCAGGGGCGGGAGGCACAGATACGCAGTATTTT. Its protein product is CASSYPGAGGTDTQYF.

The chain has TRBV2 and TRBJ2-5, with 9 bases aligning to TRBD1. Germline V gene data show CDR1 as SNHLY and CDR2 as FYNNEI. After removal of 6 bases from V and 4 bases from J, the junction contained 9 bases not matched to a gene. The CDR3 runs to 15 residues. The CDR3 sequence: CASSTYRGLRETQYF. The CDR3 coding sequence is TGTGCCAGCAGCACTTACAGGGGGCTGAGAGAGACCCAGTACTTC.

This clone appeared a single time. The genes are TRBV10-3 and TRBJ1-1; 8 bases map to TRBD1. This CDR3 region has 12 residues. V shed 6 bases, J shed 7 bases, and the junction held 4 bases outside the gene matches. Germline V lookup: CDR1 ENHRY, CDR2 SYGVKD. The CDR3 here is CAIRDREDEAFF. DNA of the CDR3: TGTGCCATCAGGGACAGGGAGGATGAAGCTTTCTTT.

This clone was seen a single time. V and J are TRBV7-2 and TRBJ2-5, with unresolved D. This CDR3 comprises 13 residues. With 5 bases removed from V and 11 bases from J, the gap between germline ends came to 18 bases. Germline V CDR1 and CDR2: SGHTA, FQGNSA. The CDR3 nucleotides read TGTGCCAGCAGCCGAGATGTGGGCGCAAATCAGTACTTC. Encoded protein: CASSRDVGANQYF.

The chain has TRBV27 and TRBJ2-2; no firm D call. The CDR3 runs to 16 residues. Trimming pared 1 base from V and 1 base from J, leaving 10 bases between. Germline lookup yields CDR1 MNHEY and CDR2 SMNVEV (reference sequence). CDR3 residues: CASSLLPLGNTGELFF. The CDR3 nucleotides read TGTGCCAGCAGTTTATTACCGTTAGGGAACACCGGGGAGCTGTTTTTT.

The sample holds a few counts of this clone. One junction end disagrees with the germline gene, perhaps due to a read error. The rearrangement uses TRBV25-1 and TRBJ1-3, with TRBD1 matching over 9 bases. This CDR3 region has 17 residues. Germline lookup yields CDR1 MGHDK and CDR2 SYGVNS. The CDR3 loop reads CASREFGQGSSGNTIYF. CDR3 DNA: TGTGCCAGCAGGGAATTCGGACAGGGGAGCTCTGGAAACACCATATATTTT.

The chain combines TRBV14 with TRBJ1-5; a weak D match, TRBD1 (6 bases). The V and J ends lost 5 bases and 4 bases respectively, with 15 bases between them. Germline V gene lookup returns CDR1 SGHDN and CDR2 FVKESK. The CDR3 spans 15 residues. The CDR3 protein is CASSRGSGANQPQHF. CDR3 DNA sequence: TGTGCCAGCAGCAGGGGCTCGGGGGCTAATCAGCCCCAGCATTTT. Full variable domain (rest looked up from reference TRBV14 and TRBJ1-5): EAGVTQFPSHSVIEKGQTVTLRCDPISGHDNLYWYRRVMGKEIKFLLHFVKESKQDESGMPNNRFLAERTGGTYSTLKVQPAELEDSGVYFCASSRGSGANQPQHFGDGTRLSIL.

This clone was picked up one time. In DNA form, the CDR3 reads TGTGCCAGCAGCCAACCCGGGACAGGGCCCCACGAGCAGTACTTC. Translating it yields CASSQPGTGPHEQYF. The chain links TRBV14 to TRBJ2-7, with 9 bases that match TRBD1. There are 15 residues in the CDR3. The trim removed 2 bases at V and 5 bases at J, leaving 7 bases unmatched. Germline V gene lookup returns CDR1 SGHDN and CDR2 FVKESK.

Here the CDR3 reads CASSLSSGGYEQYF. The CDR3 DNA reads as TGTGCCAGCAGCTTATCTAGCGGAGGGTACGAGCAGTACTTC. The V call is TRBV7-3, the J call TRBJ2-7; 7 nucleotides match TRBD2. This CDR3 contains 14 residues. V lost 2 bases, J lost 4 bases, and 5 bases stayed unmatched. Germline V gene sequence: CDR1 SGHTA, CDR2 FQGTGA.

The genes are TRBV28 and TRBJ2-1; 8 positions agree with TRBD1. The CDR3 sequence is 12 residues long. V shed 4 bases and J 16 bases; nucleotides not matched to a gene: 9. The germline V gene encodes CDR1 MDHEN and CDR2 SYDVKM. The CDR3 DNA is TGTGCCAGCAGTTCCCTGGACAGGGTTCAATTCTTC. Protein sequence: CASSSLDRVQFF.

The DNA of the CDR3 is TGTGCCAGTAGTTTACGGACAGCTTACAATCAGCCCCAGCATTTT. Protein sequence: CASSLRTAYNQPQHF. J is TRBJ1-5 and V is TRBV19, with a tentative D call TRBD1 (6 bases). The length of the CDR3 is 15 residues. V was clipped by 5 bases and J by 3 bases, with 14 bases between them. The germline V gene encodes CDR1 LNHDA and CDR2 SQIVND (reference sequence).

Comments on this clone: Other DNA sequences in the same sample also yield this CDR3. This sequence joins TRBV6-5 and TRBJ2-1, with 11 bases identical to TRBD2. The trim removed 2 bases at V and 0 bases at J, leaving 0 bases unmatched. This CDR3 has 16 amino acids. Germline V gives CDR1 MNHEY, CDR2 SVGAGI. In DNA, the CDR3 is TGTGCCAGCAGTTACACTAGCGGGAGCTCCTACAATGAGCAGTTCTTC. Protein product: CASSYTSGSSYNEQFF.